The source of this TCR beta chain is a study of cytomegalovirus exposure and HLA in healthy donors. Across the study: The approximately 120 validation repertoires were reported in a later analysis to have been generated on the same platform as the approximately 700 first-cohort repertoires.

Turning to this clone: What it binds is not known.

Whole-study results and caveats: The investigators catalogued 150 or so TCR beta chains as cytomegalovirus-associated. Diagnosis of cytomegalovirus status made by the classifier reportedly showed high specificity and sensitivity. According to a subsequent analysis, TCR clusters identified in the first cohort showed a tendency to co-occur across the approximately 110 validation repertoires.

V was trimmed by 4 bases and J by 6 bases, leaving 20 bases between them. The CDR3 is 15 residues long. In germline, CDR1 is SGDLS, CDR2 YYNGEE. Sequencing was performed with immunoSEQ multiplex PCR; in TCRdb, only in-frame clones are kept and a portion is missing. The data show tens of thousands of clones, approximately 95% seen once. This receptor was taken from a woman under 30 in good health and CMV-seropositive. Source material: PBMCs. The chain employs TRBV9 and TRBJ2-7; possibly TRBD2 for D (6 bases). CDR3 DNA: TGTGCCAGCAGCTCCCTGGGGCTTGGGGACTCCGAGCAGTACTTC. As protein: CASSSLGLGDSEQYF.